This T cell receptor beta chain is drawn from a study of T cells in Graves' hyperthyroidism and ophthalmopathy. Points from the study as a whole: Blood also showed most of the thyroid clonotypes that were expanded above 0.001.

The CDR3 totals 17 residues. The germline gives CDR1 SSHAT, CDR2 FNYEAQ (reference sequence). Exclusion of a patient resulted from uncontrolled infection, other autoimmune disease, pregnancy or lactation. This clonotype came up a few times. Its specificity is unknown. One end of the junction does not line up with germline, which may come from a read error. The source material, RNA transcripts, was used to amplify TCR beta CDR3 regions. First-round RT-PCR of the TCR CDR3 relied on the HTBI primer set. TCRdb recomputed calls from the multiplex PCR reads with MiXCR, one row per CDR3 protein. The sample records around 600,000 distinct CDR3 sequences, approximately 14% being singletons.

The sequenced sample consisted of blood. This TCR was recovered from a woman aged 18-29 years with Graves' ophthalmopathy. This chain connects TRBV7-7 to TRBJ2-3, with 7 bases fitting TRBD2. The CDR3 sequence: CASSLASSGASTDTQYF. The CDR3 region has the DNA TGTGCTAGCAGCTTAGCGTCTAGCGGTGCTAGCACAGATACGCAGTATTTT. The full variable domain, its missing parts supplied by reference TRBV7-7 and TRBJ2-3, is GAGVSQSPRYKVTKRGQDVTLRCDPISSHATLYWYQQALGQGPEFLTYFNYEAQPDKSGLPSDRFSAERPEGSISTLTIQRTEQRDSAMYRCASSLASSGASTDTQYFGPGTRLTVL.